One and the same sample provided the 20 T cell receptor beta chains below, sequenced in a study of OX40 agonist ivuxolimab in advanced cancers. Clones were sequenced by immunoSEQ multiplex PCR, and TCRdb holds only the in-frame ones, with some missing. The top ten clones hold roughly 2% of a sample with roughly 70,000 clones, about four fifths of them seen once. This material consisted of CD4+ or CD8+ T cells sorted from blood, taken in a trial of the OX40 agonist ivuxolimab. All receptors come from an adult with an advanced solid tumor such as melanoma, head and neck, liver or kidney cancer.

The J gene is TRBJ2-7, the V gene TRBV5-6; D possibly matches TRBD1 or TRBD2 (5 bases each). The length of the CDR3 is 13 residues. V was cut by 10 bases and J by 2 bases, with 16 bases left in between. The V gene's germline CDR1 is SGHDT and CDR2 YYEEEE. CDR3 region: CASSEVGPYEQYF. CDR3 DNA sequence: TGTGCCTCCTCGGAGGTGGGGCCCTACGAGCAGTACTTC. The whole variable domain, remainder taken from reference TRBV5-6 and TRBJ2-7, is DAGVTQSPTHLIKTRGQQVTLRCSPKSGHDTVSWYQQALGQGPQFIFQYYEEEERQRGNFPDRFSGHQFPNYSSELNVNALLLGDSALYLCASSEVGPYEQYFGPGTRLTVT.

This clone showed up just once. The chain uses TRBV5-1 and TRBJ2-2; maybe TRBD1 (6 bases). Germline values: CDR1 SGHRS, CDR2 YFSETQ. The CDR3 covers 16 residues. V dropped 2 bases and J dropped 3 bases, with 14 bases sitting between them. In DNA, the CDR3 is TGCGCCAGCAGCTTAAATTTCAGGGGCGACACCGGGGAGCTGTTTTTT. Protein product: CASSLNFRGDTGELFF.

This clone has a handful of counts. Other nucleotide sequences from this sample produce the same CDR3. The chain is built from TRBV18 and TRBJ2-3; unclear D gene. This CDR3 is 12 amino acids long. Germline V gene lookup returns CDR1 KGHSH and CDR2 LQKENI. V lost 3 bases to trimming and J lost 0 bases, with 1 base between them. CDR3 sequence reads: CASSPSTDTQYF. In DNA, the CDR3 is TGTGCCAGCTCACCTAGCACAGATACGCAGTATTTT.

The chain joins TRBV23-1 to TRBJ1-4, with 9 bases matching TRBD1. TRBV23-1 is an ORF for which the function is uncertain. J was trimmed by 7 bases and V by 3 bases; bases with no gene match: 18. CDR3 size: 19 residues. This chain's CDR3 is CASSHPRPRPGQGSEKLFF. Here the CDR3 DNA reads TGCGCCAGCAGTCACCCGAGACCTCGGCCGGGACAGGGATCTGAAAAACTGTTTTTT.

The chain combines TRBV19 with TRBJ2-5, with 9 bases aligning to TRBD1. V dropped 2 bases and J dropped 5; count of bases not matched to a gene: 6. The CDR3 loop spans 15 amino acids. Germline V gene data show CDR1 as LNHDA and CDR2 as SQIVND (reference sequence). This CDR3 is CASSIPYRGLETQYF. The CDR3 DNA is TGTGCCAGTAGTATACCATACAGGGGGCTGGAGACCCAGTACTTC.

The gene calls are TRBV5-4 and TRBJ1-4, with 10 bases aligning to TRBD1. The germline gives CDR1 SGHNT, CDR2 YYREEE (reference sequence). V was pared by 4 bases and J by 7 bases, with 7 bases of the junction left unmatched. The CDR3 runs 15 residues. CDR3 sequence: CASSATDRGGEKLFF. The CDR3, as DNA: TGTGCCAGCAGCGCGACGGACAGGGGGGGTGAAAAACTGTTTTTT.

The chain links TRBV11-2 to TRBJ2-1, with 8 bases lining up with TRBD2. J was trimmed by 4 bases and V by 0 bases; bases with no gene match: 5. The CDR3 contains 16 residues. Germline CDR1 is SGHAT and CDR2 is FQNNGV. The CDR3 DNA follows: TGTGCCAGCAGCTTAGACCGTGGCGGGGGGTACAATGAGCAGTTCTTC. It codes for CASSLDRGGGYNEQFF.

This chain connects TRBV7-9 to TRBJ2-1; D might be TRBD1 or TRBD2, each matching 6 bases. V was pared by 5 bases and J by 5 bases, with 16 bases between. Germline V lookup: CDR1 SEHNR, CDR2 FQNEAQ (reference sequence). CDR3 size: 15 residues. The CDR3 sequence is CASSTPGAGDNEQFF. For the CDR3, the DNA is TGTGCCAGCAGCACCCCGGGGGCGGGTGACAATGAGCAGTTCTTC.

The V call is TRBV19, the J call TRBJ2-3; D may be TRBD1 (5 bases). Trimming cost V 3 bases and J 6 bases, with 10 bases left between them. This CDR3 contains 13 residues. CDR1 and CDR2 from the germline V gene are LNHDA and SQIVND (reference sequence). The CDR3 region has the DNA TGTGCCAGTAGTATCGCCCGACAGGATACGCAGTATTTT. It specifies CASSIARQDTQYF.

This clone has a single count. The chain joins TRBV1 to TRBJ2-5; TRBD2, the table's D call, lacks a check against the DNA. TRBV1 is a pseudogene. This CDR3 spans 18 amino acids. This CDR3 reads CTSSQDNSLAGGPETQYF. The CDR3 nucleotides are TGCACCAGCAGCCAAGATAATTCTTTGGCGGGAGGGCCAGAGACCCAGTACTTC.

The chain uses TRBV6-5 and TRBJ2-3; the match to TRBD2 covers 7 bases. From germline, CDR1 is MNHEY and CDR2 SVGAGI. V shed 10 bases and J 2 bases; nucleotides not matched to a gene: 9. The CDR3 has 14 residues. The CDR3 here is CATGGWRDTDTQYF. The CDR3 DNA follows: TGTGCCACCGGGGGGTGGCGGGACACAGATACGCAGTATTTT.

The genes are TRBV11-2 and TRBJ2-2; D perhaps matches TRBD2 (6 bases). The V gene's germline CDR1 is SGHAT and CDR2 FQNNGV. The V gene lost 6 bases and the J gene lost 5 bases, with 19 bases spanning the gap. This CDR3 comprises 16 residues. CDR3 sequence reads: CASSFRGSRRTGELFF. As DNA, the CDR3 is TGTGCCAGCAGTTTCCGGGGGTCGCGGCGAACCGGGGAGCTGTTTTTT.

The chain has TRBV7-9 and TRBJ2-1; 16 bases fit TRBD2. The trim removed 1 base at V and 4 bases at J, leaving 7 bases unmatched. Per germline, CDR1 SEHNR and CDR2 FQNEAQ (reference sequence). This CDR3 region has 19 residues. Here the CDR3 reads CASSLVGTSGRAAYNEQFF. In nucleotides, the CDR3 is TGTGCCAGCAGCTTAGTAGGGACTAGCGGGAGGGCTGCGTACAATGAGCAGTTCTTC. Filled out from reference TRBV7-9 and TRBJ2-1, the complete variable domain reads DTGVSQNPRHKITKRGQNVTFRCDPISEHNRLYWYRQTLGQGPEFLTYFQNEAQLEKSRLLSDRFSAERPKGSFSTLEIQRTEQGDSAMYLCASSLVGTSGRAAYNEQFFGPGTRLTVL.

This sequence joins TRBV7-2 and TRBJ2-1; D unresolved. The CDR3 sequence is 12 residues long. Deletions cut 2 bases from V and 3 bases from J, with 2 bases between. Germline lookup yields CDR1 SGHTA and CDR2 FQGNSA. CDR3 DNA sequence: TGTGCCAGCAGCTTACTCTACAATGAGCAGTTCTTC. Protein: CASSLLYNEQFF.

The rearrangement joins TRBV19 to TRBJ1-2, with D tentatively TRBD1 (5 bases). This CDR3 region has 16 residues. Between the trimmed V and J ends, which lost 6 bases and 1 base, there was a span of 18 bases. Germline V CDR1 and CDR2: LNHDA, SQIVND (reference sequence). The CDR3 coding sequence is TGTGCCAGTAGCTCACGACCCGGGGGAGTTAACTATGGCTACACCTTC. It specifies CASSSRPGGVNYGYTF. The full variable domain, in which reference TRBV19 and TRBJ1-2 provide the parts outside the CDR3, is DGGITQSPKYLFRKEGQNVTLSCEQNLNHDAMYWYRQDPGQGLRLIYYSQIVNDFQKGDIAEGYSVSREKKESFPLTVTSAQKNPTAFYLCASSSRPGGVNYGYTFGSGTRLTVV.

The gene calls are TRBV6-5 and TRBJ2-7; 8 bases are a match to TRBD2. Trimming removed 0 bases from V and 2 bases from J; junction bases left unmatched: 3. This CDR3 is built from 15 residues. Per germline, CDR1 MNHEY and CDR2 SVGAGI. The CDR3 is CASSYSAGGTYEQYF. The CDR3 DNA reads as TGTGCCAGCAGTTACTCGGCGGGAGGTACCTACGAGCAGTACTTC.

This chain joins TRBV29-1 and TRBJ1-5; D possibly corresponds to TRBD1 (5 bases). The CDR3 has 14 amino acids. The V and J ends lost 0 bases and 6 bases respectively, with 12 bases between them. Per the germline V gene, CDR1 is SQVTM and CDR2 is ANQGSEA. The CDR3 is CSVEDRQGSQPQHF. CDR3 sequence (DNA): TGCAGCGTTGAAGATAGGCAGGGAAGTCAGCCCCAGCATTTT.

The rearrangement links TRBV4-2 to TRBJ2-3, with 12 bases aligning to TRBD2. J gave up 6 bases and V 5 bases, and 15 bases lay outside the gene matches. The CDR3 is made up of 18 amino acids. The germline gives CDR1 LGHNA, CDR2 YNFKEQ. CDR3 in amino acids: CASSLDPPSGGASDTQYF. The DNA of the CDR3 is TGTGCCAGCAGCTTGGACCCCCCTAGCGGGGGGGCATCGGATACGCAGTATTTT.

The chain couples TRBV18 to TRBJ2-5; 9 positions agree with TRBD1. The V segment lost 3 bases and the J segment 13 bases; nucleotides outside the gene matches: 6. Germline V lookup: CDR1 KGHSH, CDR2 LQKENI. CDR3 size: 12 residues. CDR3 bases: TGTGCCAGCTCACCGGACAGGGGTCCTCTGTACTTC. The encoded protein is CASSPDRGPLYF.

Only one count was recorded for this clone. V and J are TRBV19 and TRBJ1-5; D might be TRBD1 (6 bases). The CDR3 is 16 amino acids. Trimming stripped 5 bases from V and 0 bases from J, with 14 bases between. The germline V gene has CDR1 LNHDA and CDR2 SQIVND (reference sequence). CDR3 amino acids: CASSAGQPYSNQPQHF. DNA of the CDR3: TGTGCCAGTAGTGCCGGACAGCCTTATAGCAATCAGCCCCAGCATTTT.